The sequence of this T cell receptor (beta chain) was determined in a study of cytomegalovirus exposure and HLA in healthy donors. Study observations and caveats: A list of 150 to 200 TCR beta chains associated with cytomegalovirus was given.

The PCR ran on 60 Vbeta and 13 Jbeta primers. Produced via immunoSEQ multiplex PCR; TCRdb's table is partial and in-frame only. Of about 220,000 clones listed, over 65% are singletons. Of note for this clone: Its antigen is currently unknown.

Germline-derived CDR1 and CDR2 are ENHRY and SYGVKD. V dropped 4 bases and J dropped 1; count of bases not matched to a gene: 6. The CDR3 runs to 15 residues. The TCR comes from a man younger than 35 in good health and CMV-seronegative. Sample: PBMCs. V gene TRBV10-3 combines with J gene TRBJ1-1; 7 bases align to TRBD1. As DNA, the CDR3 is TGTGCCATCAGTGTAGGGGGCCGTAAGAACACTGAAGCTTTCTTT. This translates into CAISVGGRKNTEAFF.